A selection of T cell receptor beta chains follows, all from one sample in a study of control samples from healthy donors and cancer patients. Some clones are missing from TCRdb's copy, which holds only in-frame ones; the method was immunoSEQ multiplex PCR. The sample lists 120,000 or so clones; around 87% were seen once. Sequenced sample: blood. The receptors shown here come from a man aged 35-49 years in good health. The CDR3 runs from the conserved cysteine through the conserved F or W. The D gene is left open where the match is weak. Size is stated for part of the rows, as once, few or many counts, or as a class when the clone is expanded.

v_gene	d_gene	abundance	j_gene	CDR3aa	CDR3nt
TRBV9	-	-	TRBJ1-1	CASSVVRGRAFF	TGTGCCAGCAGCGTAGTGCGGGGACGAGCTTTCTTT
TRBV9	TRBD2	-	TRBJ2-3	CASSVNAGGPDTQYF	TGTGCCAGCAGCGTCAACGCGGGGGGGCCAGATACGCAGTATTTT
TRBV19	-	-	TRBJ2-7	CASSIDSGSRAYEQYF	TGTGCCAGTAGTATAGATTCGGGCAGCCGGGCCTACGAGCAGTACTTC
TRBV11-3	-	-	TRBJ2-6	CASSLVGRYSGANVLTF	TGTGCCAGCAGCTTAGTCGGCAGATACTCTGGGGCCAACGTCCTGACTTTC
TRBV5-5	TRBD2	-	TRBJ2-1	CASSAISGGAGNEQFF	TGTGCCAGCAGCGCCATTAGCGGGGGGGCCGGGAATGAGCAGTTCTTC
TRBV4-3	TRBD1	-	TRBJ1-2	CASRQGASGDGYTF	TGCGCCAGCCGACAGGGGGCAAGTGGTGATGGCTACACCTTC
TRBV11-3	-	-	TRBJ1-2	CASSLGWTAANYGYTF	TGTGCCAGCAGCTTAGGGTGGACCGCAGCTAACTATGGCTACACCTTC
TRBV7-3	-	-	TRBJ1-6	CASSLGSTGSPLHF	TGTGCCAGCAGCTTGGGCAGTACCGGGTCACCCCTCCACTTT
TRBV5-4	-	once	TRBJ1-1	CASSFNRADEAFF	TGTGCCAGCAGCTTTAACAGGGCGGACGAGGCTTTCTTT
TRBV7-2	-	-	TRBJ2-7	CASSIPSVGEQYF	TGTGCCAGCAGCATTCCTTCAGTGGGCGAGCAGTACTTC
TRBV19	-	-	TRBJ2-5	CASSIAYQETQYF	TGTGCCAGTAGTATAGCGTACCAAGAGACCCAGTACTTC
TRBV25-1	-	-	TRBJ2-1	CASSDLPSGEQFF	TGTGCCAGCAGTGACCTACCCTCTGGGGAGCAGTTCTTC
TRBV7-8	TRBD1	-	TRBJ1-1	CASSPGTGGRNTEAFF	TGTGCCAGCAGCCCCGGGACAGGGGGCAGGAACACTGAAGCTTTCTTT
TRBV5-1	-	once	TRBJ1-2	CASSLAQGTYGYTF	TGCGCCAGCAGCTTGGCGCAGGGGACCTATGGCTACACCTTC
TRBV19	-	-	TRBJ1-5	CASRTTARGANQPQHF	TGTGCCAGTAGAACCACCGCCCGGGGGGCCAATCAGCCCCAGCATTTT
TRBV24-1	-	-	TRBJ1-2	CATSDLQGSLSGYTF	TGTGCCACCAGTGATTTGCAGGGGTCTCTTTCCGGCTACACCTTC
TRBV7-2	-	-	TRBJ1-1	CASSLRGLNTEAFF	TGTGCCAGCAGCTTACGGGGGTTGAACACTGAAGCTTTCTTT
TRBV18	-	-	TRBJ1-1	CASSRLGHGNTEAFF	TGTGCCAGCTCAAGACTCGGGCACGGGAACACTGAAGCTTTCTTT
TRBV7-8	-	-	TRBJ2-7	CASSFVPSYEQYF	TGTGCCAGCAGCTTTGTCCCGTCCTACGAGCAGTACTTC
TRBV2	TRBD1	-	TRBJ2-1	CASSVMGQGAYNEQFF	TGTGCCAGCAGTGTAATGGGACAGGGGGCCTACAATGAGCAGTTCTTC
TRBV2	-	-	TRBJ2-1	CASSGSQNSYNEQFF	TGTGCCAGCAGTGGGTCTCAGAACTCCTACAATGAGCAGTTCTTC
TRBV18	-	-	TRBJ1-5	CASSPREDQPQHF	TGTGCCAGCTCACCCCGGGAGGATCAGCCCCAGCATTTT
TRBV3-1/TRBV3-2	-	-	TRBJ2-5	CASSPGGAGMETQYF	TGTGCCAGCAGCCCTGGCGGGGCAGGGATGGAGACCCAGTACTTC
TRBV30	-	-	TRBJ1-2	CAWSGAGNLLGYGYTF	TGTGCCTGGAGCGGGGCCGGGAACCTTCTTGGGTATGGCTACACCTTC
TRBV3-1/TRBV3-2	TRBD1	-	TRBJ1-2	CASSQAGQGARGYTF	TGTGCCAGCAGCCAAGCGGGACAGGGGGCGAGGGGCTACACCTTC
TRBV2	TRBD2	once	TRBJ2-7	CASSEGLAGGEQYF	TGTGCCAGCAGTGAGGGACTAGCGGGGGGCGAGCAGTACTTC
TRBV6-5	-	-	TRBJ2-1	CASIRGGYNEQFF	TGTGCCAGCATTAGGGGGGGCTACAATGAGCAGTTCTTC
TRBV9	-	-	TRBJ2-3	CASSSLGYYTDTQYF	TGTGCCAGCAGCTCCCTGGGGTACTACACAGATACGCAGTATTTT
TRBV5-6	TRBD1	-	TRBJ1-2	CASSRSLDRGFDGYTF	TGTGCCAGCAGCCGCAGCCTTGACAGGGGTTTTGATGGCTACACCTTC
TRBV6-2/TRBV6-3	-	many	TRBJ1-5	CASSFRANSNQPQHF	TGTGCCAGCAGTTTCAGGGCCAATAGCAATCAGCCCCAGCATTTT
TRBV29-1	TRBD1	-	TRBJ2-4	CSVRDSRAKNIQYF	TGCAGCGTCCGGGACAGCAGGGCCAAAAACATTCAGTACTTC
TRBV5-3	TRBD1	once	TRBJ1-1	CARSTPTGGKDTEAFF	TGTGCCAGAAGCACACCCACAGGGGGGAAGGACACTGAAGCTTTCTTT
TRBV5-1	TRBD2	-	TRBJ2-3	CASSLGAAGGSTDTQYF	TGCGCCAGCAGCTTGGGCGCAGCGGGGGGGAGCACAGATACGCAGTATTTT
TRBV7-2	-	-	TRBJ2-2	CASSPFERATGELFF	TGTGCCAGCAGCCCCTTTGAAAGGGCCACCGGGGAGCTGTTTTTT
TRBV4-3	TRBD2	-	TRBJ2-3	CASSRGTSGGAGVTDTQYF	TGCGCCAGCAGCCGAGGGACTAGCGGGGGGGCCGGGGTCACAGATACGCAGTATTTT
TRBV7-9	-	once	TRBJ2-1	CASSLVGNEQFF	TGTGCCAGCAGCTTAGTAGGGAATGAGCAGTTCTTC
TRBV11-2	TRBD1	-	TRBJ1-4	CASRAGQGKEKLFF	TGTGCCAGCAGGGCAGGACAGGGTAAAGAAAAACTGTTTTTT
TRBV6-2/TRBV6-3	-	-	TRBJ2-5	CASSRQGGETQYF	TGTGCCAGCAGCCGACAGGGAGGTGAGACCCAGTACTTC
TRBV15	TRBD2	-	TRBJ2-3	CATSRASGGDKETDTQYF	TGTGCCACCAGCAGGGCTAGCGGGGGGGACAAGGAAACAGATACGCAGTATTTT
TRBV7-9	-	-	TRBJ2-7	CASSLFSCYEQYF	TGTGCCAGCAGCTTATTTAGCTGCTACGAGCAGTACTTC
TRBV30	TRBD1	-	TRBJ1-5	CAWAYRGLFNQPQHF	TGTGCCTGGGCTTACAGGGGGCTTTTCAATCAGCCCCAGCATTTT
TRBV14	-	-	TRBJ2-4	CASSQNQGDIQYF	TGTGCCAGCAGCCAAAACCAGGGTGACATTCAGTACTTC
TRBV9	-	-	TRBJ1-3	CASSTREGGVLGGNTIYF	TGTGCCAGCAGCACTCGAGAAGGGGGGGTTTTGGGAGGAAACACCATATATTTT
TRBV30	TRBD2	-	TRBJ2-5	CAWNTGVSGGAAETQYF	TGTGCCTGGAACACAGGGGTTAGCGGGGGGGCCGCAGAGACCCAGTACTTC
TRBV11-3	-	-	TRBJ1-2	CASSPGTTYGYTF	TGTGCCAGCAGCCCCGGGACAACCTATGGCTACACCTTC
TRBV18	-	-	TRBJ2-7	CASSSSSSRDPYEQYF	TGTGCCAGCTCATCCTCCTCCTCCAGGGATCCCTACGAGCAGTACTTC
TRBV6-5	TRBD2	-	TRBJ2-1	CASRDVAGGYNEQFF	TGTGCCAGCAGGGACGTAGCGGGGGGGTACAATGAGCAGTTCTTC
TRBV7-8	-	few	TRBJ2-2	CASSLGVTGGAVGELFF	TGTGCCAGCAGCTTAGGGGTCACAGGTGGGGCCGTCGGGGAGCTGTTTTTT
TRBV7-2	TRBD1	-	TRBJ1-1	CASSRDSLNTEAFF	TGTGCCAGCAGCCGGGACAGTCTGAACACTGAAGCTTTCTTT
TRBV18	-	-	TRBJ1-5	CASSPSQGGDQPQHF	TGTGCCAGCTCACCATCCCAGGGAGGGGACCAGCCCCAGCATTTT
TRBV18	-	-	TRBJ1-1	CASSPMTVREYTEAFF	TGTGCCAGCTCACCGATGACAGTTCGGGAGTACACTGAAGCTTTCTTT
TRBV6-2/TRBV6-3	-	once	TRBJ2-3	CASSYTLGPQGDTQYF	TGTGCCAGCAGTTACACCCTTGGGCCCCAAGGGGATACGCAGTATTTT
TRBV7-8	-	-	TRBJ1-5	CASSLIPQYSNQPQHF	TGTGCCAGCAGCTTAATTCCTCAATATAGCAATCAGCCCCAGCATTTT
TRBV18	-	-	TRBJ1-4	CASSAGFGTNEKLFF	TGTGCCAGCTCGGCAGGGTTCGGAACTAATGAAAAACTGTTTTTT